Below, one TCR beta chain is given with its context. This specimen belongs to a study of immune characterization of retroperitoneal liposarcoma. TCRdb called the PCR reads again in MiXCR, with one record for every CDR3 protein. The sample has around 10,000 distinct CDR3 sequences, 50% seen once; the top ten hold roughly a tenth. The V segment lost 2 bases and the J segment 7 bases; nucleotides outside the gene matches: 13. The CDR3 length is 16 residues. Per germline, CDR1 MNHNS and CDR2 SASEGT. This TCR was sampled from a female donor with retroperitoneal liposarcoma. The J gene is TRBJ2-7, the V gene TRBV6-1; TRBD2 matches at 8 bases. Sequencing was done on a sample of tumor tissue. Here the CDR3 reads CASSEKIGGGGNEQYF. The CDR3 coding sequence is TGTGCCAGCAGTGAAAAAATCGGGGGGGGGGGCAATGAGCAGTACTTC.